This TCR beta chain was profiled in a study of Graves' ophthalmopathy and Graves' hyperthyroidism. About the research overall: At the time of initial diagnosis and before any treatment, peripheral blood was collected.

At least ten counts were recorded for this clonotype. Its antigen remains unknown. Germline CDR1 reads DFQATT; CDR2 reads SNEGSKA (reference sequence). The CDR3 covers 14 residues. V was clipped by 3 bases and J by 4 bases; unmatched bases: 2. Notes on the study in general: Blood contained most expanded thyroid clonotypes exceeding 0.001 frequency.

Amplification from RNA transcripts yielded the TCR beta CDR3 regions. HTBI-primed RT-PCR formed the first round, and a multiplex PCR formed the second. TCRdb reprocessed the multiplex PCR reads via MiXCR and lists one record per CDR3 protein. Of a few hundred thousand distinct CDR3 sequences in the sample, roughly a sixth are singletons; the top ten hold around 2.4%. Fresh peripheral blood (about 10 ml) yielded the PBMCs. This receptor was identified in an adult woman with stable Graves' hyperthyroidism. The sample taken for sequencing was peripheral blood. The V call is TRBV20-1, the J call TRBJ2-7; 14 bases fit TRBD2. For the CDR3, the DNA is TGCAGTGCTAGGGGGACTAGCGGGAGATACGAGCAGTACTTC. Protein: CSARGTSGRYEQYF.